This T cell receptor beta chain derives from a study of control samples from healthy donors and cancer patients. Trimming took 6 bases from V and 1 from J, leaving 15 bases between them. Germline loops: CDR1 MNHEY, CDR2 SVGAGI. The CDR3 extends over 15 amino acids. Repertoires were generated with immunoSEQ multiplex PCR, while TCRdb's copy carries only in-frame clones and drops some. The sample has over 150,000 clones, around 96% seen once. This clonotype originated in a man between 40 and 49 years old in good health. The sequenced sample consisted of blood. The gene calls are TRBV6-5 and TRBJ1-1, with D hard to call. CDR3 protein: CASRARQQSNTEAFF. CDR3 nucleotides: TGTGCCAGCAGAGCTAGGCAACAGTCGAACACTGAAGCTTTCTTT.